This passage covers 13 T cell receptor beta chains from one sample sequenced in a study of tumor and adjacent non-tumor tissue in lung cancer. RNA was extracted from bulk tissue without any cell sorting. A modified ARM-PCR protocol with three rounds of nested PCR amplified TCRbeta. TCRdb reanalysed the multiplex PCR reads using MiXCR and keeps one entry per CDR3 protein. The sample lists tens of thousands of distinct CDR3 sequences; around 73% were seen once. The sample was lung tumor tissue. All receptors derive from a man in his 60s with non-small cell lung cancer.

V usage is TRBV5-6 and J usage is TRBJ1-6; TRBD1 might be the D (5 bases). The CDR3 contains 16 residues. Germline CDR1 SGHDT, CDR2 YYEEEE. Trimming removed 4 bases from V and 9 bases from J, with 20 bases in between. The CDR3 here is CASSPSTGVEGSPLHF. CDR3 in DNA: TGTGCCAGCAGCCCTAGTACGGGGGTGGAGGGTTCACCCCTCCACTTT.

Of note for this clonotype: The germline gene is not matched at one end of the junction; a read error may be the cause. The chain has TRBV6-5 and TRBJ2-1, with D maybe TRBD2 (6 bases). Germline CDR1 and CDR2: MNHEY and SVGAGI. This CDR3 region has 15 residues. CDR3 amino acids: CASNYSRRGGSEQFF. CDR3 sequence (DNA): TGTGCCAGCAATTACTCGAGGCGGGGTGGGAGTGAGCAGTTCTTC.

Of note for this clonotype: The CDR3 ends on some other residue instead of the conserved phenylalanine or tryptophan, so this is likely a read error. The chain recombines TRBV20-1 with TRBJ2-7; D possibly uses TRBD1 or TRBD2 (6 bases each). Germline V lookup: CDR1 DFQATT, CDR2 SNEGSKA (reference sequence). The CDR3 extends over 15 amino acids. This CDR3 is CSVREAGGQGREQYL. The CDR3 DNA is TGCAGTGTTAGAGAGGCTGGAGGGCAGGGGCGCGAGCAGTACTTA.

To note about this clonotype: The junction departs from the called germline gene at one end, perhaps through a read error. The genes are TRBV6-6 and TRBJ2-7; TRBD1 is a possible D gene (5 bases). In germline, CDR1 is MNHNY, CDR2 SVGAGI (reference sequence). The CDR3 totals 15 residues. The CDR3 protein is CANSKPWTHSYEQYF. Here the CDR3 DNA reads TGTGCCAACAGTAAACCCTGGACACACTCCTACGAGCAGTACTTC.

This chain links TRBV29-1 with TRBJ2-2, with D possibly TRBD1 on 6 matching bases. This CDR3 has 15 residues. Germline assignment: CDR1 SQVTM and CDR2 ANQGSEA. Trimming cost V 7 bases and J 10 bases, with 25 bases left between them. The CDR3 nucleotides read TGCAGCGGTGGCTCGGGACAAGGAATCGGCGAGGAGCTGTTTTTT. The encoded protein is CSGGSGQGIGEELFF.

With regard to this clonotype: One base away lies a much larger clone, so this may be a sequencing read error. The rearrangement joins TRBV5-1 to TRBJ1-5, with no clear D. CDR3 length: 14 amino acids. Germline CDR1 reads SGHRS; CDR2 reads YFSETQ. CDR3 DNA: TGCGCCAGCAGCTTGGAAGGTGGGGATCAGCCCGAGCATTTT. Residues: CASSLEGGDQPEHF.

As concerns this clonotype: Germline and junction disagree at one end, which may indicate a read error. The rearrangement uses TRBV6-5 and TRBJ2-2; D is unresolved. The CDR3 has 15 amino acids. The germline CDR1 and CDR2 sequences are MNHEY and SVGAGI. This CDR3 reads CASSHSRRITGELFF. CDR3 in DNA: TGTGCCAGCAGTCACTCGAGAAGGATCACCGGGGAGCTGTTTTTT.

This clonotype was observed at least ten times. V is TRBV20-1 and J is TRBJ2-1, with TRBD2 matching 13 bases. The CDR3 length is 16 residues. V lost 2 bases and J lost 6; bases outside the gene matches: 7. Germline V gene data show CDR1 as DFQATT and CDR2 as SNEGSKA (reference sequence). CDR3 nucleotide sequence: TGCAGTGCTAGACTTCTACTAGCGGGAGGGCCCAATGAGCAGTTCTTC. Translated: CSARLLLAGGPNEQFF.

Only a few counts were recorded for this clonotype. This chain uses TRBV24-1 with TRBJ1-2, with no clear D. This CDR3 is built from 11 residues. Germline lookup yields CDR1 KGHDR and CDR2 SFDVKD. With 3 bases removed from V and 3 bases from J, the gap between germline ends came to 1 base. CDR3 DNA sequence: TGTGCCACCAGTGATGACTATGGCTACACCTTC. As protein: CATSDDYGYTF.

A word on this clonotype: The CDR3 carries no conserved terminal phenylalanine or tryptophan, so it likely arises from a read error. Because the CDR3's place on the DNA is in doubt, the DNA is left out and the CDR3 is given as listed by TCRdb. The gene calls are TRBV29-1 and TRBJ1-1; TRBD1 reflects the table's D call only, with no check against the DNA. The CDR3 numbers 13 amino acids, ends counted. Germline CDR1 is SQVTM and CDR2 is ANQGSEA. CDR3 loop: CRVRPGTGKKVFS.

To note about this clonotype: One end of the junction fails to match germline, which may point to a read error. J is TRBJ2-1 and V is TRBV20-1; 8 nucleotides agree with TRBD2. This CDR3 is built from 14 residues. Germline-derived CDR1 and CDR2 are DFQATT and SNEGSKA (reference sequence). The chain's CDR3 is CSAKDQRTSHEHFF. CDR3 DNA: TGCAGTGCTAAAGATCAACGGACTAGCCATGAGCATTTCTTC.

The chain has TRBV5-5 and TRBJ1-1, with D possibly TRBD1 on 5 matching bases. CDR3 length equals 15 residues. Germline V CDR1 and CDR2: SGHKS, YYEKEE (reference sequence). V lost 5 bases and J 13 bases, leaving 27 bases between the germline ends. This chain's CDR3 is CASRRDSARGFDVFF. The CDR3 DNA reads as TGTGCCAGCAGACGCGACAGCGCTCGTGGCTTTGACGTTTTCTTT. The full variable domain, completed using reference TRBV5-5 and TRBJ1-1, is DAGVTQSPTHLIKTRGQQVTLRCSPISGHKSVSWYQQVLGQGPQFIFQYYEKEERGRGNFPDRFSARQFPNYSSELNVNALLLGDSALYLCASRRDSARGFDVFFGQGTRLTVV.

In nucleotides, the CDR3 is TGTGCCAGTGCGGGGTCCGGACCGTCATCTGGAAACACCATATATTTT. Translation gives CASAGSGPSSGNTIYF. The rearrangement links TRBV6-1 to TRBJ1-3; no reliable D call. Germline V gene data show CDR1 as MNHNS and CDR2 as SASEGT. The CDR3 has 16 amino acids. V dropped 9 bases and J dropped 1 base, with 19 bases sitting between them.